This T cell receptor (beta chain) was observed in a study of T cells after yellow fever vaccination. Via MiXCR, TCRdb re-called the 5' RACE reads, giving one row per CDR3 protein. Altogether some 350,000 distinct CDR3 sequences are present, approximately 3.9% being singletons, with the ten largest covering 20% to 25%. Trimming took off 3 bases at V and 4 bases at J, with 21 bases between the two ends. The CDR3 consists of 17 residues. Per germline, CDR1 SQVTM and CDR2 ANQGSEA. The source is a man aged 18 to 35 who received the YFV17D yellow fever vaccine. The rearrangement uses TRBV29-1 and TRBJ2-2; D may be TRBD1 (7 bases). Sample: PBMCs, taken 5 days after the yellow fever booster vaccination. CDR3 sequence reads: CSVEEGAPTLGTGELFF. In DNA, the CDR3 is TGCAGCGTTGAGGAGGGGGCCCCTACCTTGGGCACCGGGGAGCTGTTTTTT.